These 21 T cell receptor beta chains came from one sample sequenced in a study of technical replicates of blood from several donors. Sequencing used immunoSEQ multiplex PCR; TCRdb keeps in-frame clones, though not all of them. The sample yields approximately 51,000 clones, roughly 95% seen once. The source material was PBMCs. Receptor source: a human donor in good health. Some clones in this sample may be carry-over from other donors' samples.

This chain connects TRBV18 to TRBJ1-3; D not resolved. CDR3 size: 16 residues. The V gene lost 2 bases and the J gene lost 0 bases, with 11 bases spanning the gap. The V gene's germline CDR1 is KGHSH and CDR2 LQKENI. The CDR3 bases are TGTGCCAGCTCACCATTGGGCTCTACCTCTGGAAACACCATATATTTT. This gives the protein CASSPLGSTSGNTIYF.

This clone appeared once. This chain joins TRBV4-3 and TRBJ2-1, with D possibly being TRBD2 (6 bases). The germline V gene encodes CDR1 LGHNA and CDR2 YSLEER. There are 14 residues in the CDR3. The V gene lost 0 bases and the J gene lost 12 bases, with 15 bases spanning the gap. The CDR3 spells CASSQDTAAGWQFF. In nucleotides, the CDR3 is TGCGCCAGCAGCCAAGATACCGCCGCGGGATGGCAGTTCTTC.

The rearrangement uses TRBV19 and TRBJ1-1, with D perhaps TRBD1 (6 bases). V lost 9 bases, J lost 0 bases, and 17 bases lay in between. The germline CDR1 and CDR2 sequences are LNHDA and SQIVND (reference sequence). This CDR3 spans 15 amino acids. CDR3 nucleotides: TGTGCCAGCGCCCCAGGGGTTGCGGTGAACACTGAAGCTTTCTTT. The encoded protein is CASAPGVAVNTEAFF.

The chain's CDR3 is CASIKPGQGATNEKLFF. The DNA for the CDR3 is TGTGCCAGCATTAAACCCGGACAGGGAGCAACTAATGAAAAACTGTTTTTT. The chain employs TRBV28 and TRBJ1-4, with 8 positions matching TRBD1. CDR1 is MDHEN, CDR2 SYDVKM, per germline. The CDR3 contains 17 residues. J was trimmed by 0 bases and V by 7 bases; bases with no gene match: 10.

V gene TRBV7-2 combines with J gene TRBJ1-1; D uncertain. Trimming stripped 5 bases from V and 1 base from J, with 11 bases between. Germline V gives CDR1 SGHTA, CDR2 FQGNSA. There are 14 residues in the CDR3. The DNA of the CDR3 is TGTGCCAGCAGCCCCAGCGCGGGGAACACTGAAGCTTTCTTT. Its translation is CASSPSAGNTEAFF.

The chain combines TRBV6-5 with TRBJ2-1; D possibly corresponds to TRBD1 (6 bases). The CDR3 sequence is 14 residues long. Germline V gene sequence: CDR1 MNHEY, CDR2 SVGAGI. Trimming left V 5 bases short and J 10 bases short, with 18 bases between. CDR3 bases: TGTGCCAGCAGTCCGCCGGGGCCCACAGGGGAGCAGTTCTTC. It codes for CASSPPGPTGEQFF.

The genes are TRBV5-4 and TRBJ2-5, with 7 bases aligning to TRBD2. With 2 bases clipped from V and 5 bases from J, the junction kept 9 bases outside the gene matches. Germline CDR1 reads SGHNT; CDR2 reads YYREEE (reference sequence). The CDR3 contains 15 residues. The CDR3 nucleotides read TGTGCCAGCAGCTTATTAGCGGGCTCCGGGGAGACCCAGTACTTC. This gives the protein CASSLLAGSGETQYF. The whole variable domain, filled in from reference TRBV5-4 and TRBJ2-5, reads ETGVTQSPTHLIKTRGQQVTLRCSSQSGHNTVSWYQQALGQGPQFIFQYYREEENGRGNFPPRFSGLQFPNYSSELNVNALELDDSALYLCASSLLAGSGETQYFGPGTRLLVL.

The chain recombines TRBV7-2 with TRBJ1-1; 9 bases match TRBD1. This CDR3 spans 14 amino acids. The ends lost 5 bases at V and 4 bases at J; junction bases unmatched: 5. CDR1 SGHTA and CDR2 FQGNSA come from the germline V gene. This chain's CDR3 is CASSPQGAITEAFF. The DNA of the CDR3 is TGTGCCAGCAGCCCACAGGGGGCAATCACTGAAGCTTTCTTT. Full variable domain (rest looked up from reference TRBV7-2 and TRBJ1-1): GAGVSQSPSNKVTEKGKDVELRCDPISGHTALYWYRQSLGQGLEFLIYFQGNSAPDKSGLPSDRFSAERTGGSVSTLTIQRTQQEDSAVYLCASSPQGAITEAFFGQGTRLTVV.

CDR3 coding DNA: TGCAGCGTTGTCCCCGGGGTCCAAGAGACCCAGTACTTC. Its protein is CSVVPGVQETQYF. The J gene is TRBJ2-5, the V gene TRBV29-1, with D possibly TRBD2 on 5 matching bases. V was shortened by 4 bases and J by 1 base, with 10 bases between the two germline ends. Germline V gives CDR1 SQVTM, CDR2 ANQGSEA. The CDR3 totals 13 residues. Full variable domain (rest looked up from reference TRBV29-1 and TRBJ2-5): SAVISQKPSRDICQRGTSLTIQCQVDSQVTMMFWYRQQPGQSLTLIATANQGSEATYESGFVIDKFPISRPNLTFSTLTVSNMSPEDSSIYLCSVVPGVQETQYFGPGTRLLVL.

This chain connects TRBV6-5 to TRBJ2-3; TRBD2 is a possible D gene (6 bases). The CDR3 is made up of 14 amino acids. Trimming pared 7 bases from V and 1 base from J, leaving 12 bases between. The V gene's germline CDR1 is MNHEY and CDR2 SVGAGI. The CDR3 DNA reads TGTGCCAGCACTATAGCGGCTCGCACAGATACGCAGTATTTT. Its protein is CASTIAARTDTQYF.

The rearrangement links TRBV30 to TRBJ2-3, with 8 bases fitting TRBD2. V lost 4 bases and J lost 5; bases outside the gene matches: 8. This CDR3 has 14 residues. CDR1 and CDR2 (germline): GTSNPN, SVGIG (reference sequence). CDR3 sequence reads: CAWNQGGGLDTQYF. The CDR3 bases are TGTGCCTGGAATCAGGGCGGGGGGTTAGATACGCAGTATTTT.

This clone was counted once. This chain joins TRBV5-6 and TRBJ1-1; the match to TRBD1 covers 7 bases. This CDR3 has 14 residues. Germline values: CDR1 SGHDT, CDR2 YYEEEE. V trimming: 3 bases; J trimming: 3 bases; junction bases outside the gene matches: 5. The CDR3, as DNA: TGTGCCAGCAGCTCTCAGACAGGGTACACTGAAGCTTTCTTT. Protein: CASSSQTGYTEAFF.

The V call is TRBV7-2, the J call TRBJ1-6; a possible D gene is TRBD1 (6 bases). Germline V gene data show CDR1 as SGHTA and CDR2 as FQGNSA. Trimming shortened V by 6 bases and J by 7 bases, and 16 bases separated the two germline ends. The CDR3 covers 15 residues. CDR3 amino acids: CASSSGHGMNSPLHF. CDR3 nucleotide sequence: TGTGCCAGCAGTTCGGGACATGGGATGAATTCACCCCTCCACTTT.

A few counts support this clone. The chain couples TRBV2 to TRBJ2-7; D not certain. The CDR3 totals 16 residues. The germline V gene has CDR1 SNHLY and CDR2 FYNNEI. V was clipped by 6 bases and J by 2 bases, with 20 bases between them. This chain's CDR3 is CASSPLYSPSTYEQYF. The CDR3, as DNA: TGTGCCAGCAGCCCCCTCTATAGTCCCTCGACCTACGAGCAGTACTTC. Supplemented by reference TRBV2 and TRBJ2-7, the full variable domain reads EPEVTQTPSHQVTQMGQEVILRCVPISNHLYFYWYRQILGQKVEFLVSFYNNEISEKSEIFDDQFSVERPDGSNFTLKIRSTKLEDSAMYFCASSPLYSPSTYEQYFGPGTRLTVT.

The chain carries TRBV7-2 and TRBJ2-1; D not resolved. This CDR3 region has 10 residues. Germline assignment: CDR1 SGHTA and CDR2 FQGNSA. The germline V and J ends were trimmed by 5 bases and 14 bases, with 10 bases remaining between them. The CDR3 here is CASSPRPEFF. CDR3 bases: TGTGCCAGCAGCCCCCGCCCAGAGTTCTTC.

This chain connects TRBV7-8 to TRBJ1-5; D not certain. Between the trimmed V and J ends, which lost 3 bases and 6 bases, there was a span of 12 bases. The germline V gene encodes CDR1 SGHVS and CDR2 FQNEAQ. The CDR3 runs 14 residues. CDR3 sequence reads: CASSLQESIQPQHF. The CDR3 DNA follows: TGTGCCAGCAGCTTGCAGGAAAGTATTCAGCCCCAGCATTTT. Full variable domain (outside the CDR3, taken from reference TRBV7-8 and TRBJ1-5): GAGVSQSPRYKVAKRGQDVALRCDPISGHVSLFWYQQALGQGPEFLTYFQNEAQLDKSGLPSDRFFAERPEGSVSTLKIQRTQQEDSAVYLCASSLQESIQPQHFGDGTRLSIL.

V and J are TRBV7-8 and TRBJ2-7; D unclear. The V and J ends lost 3 bases and 6 bases respectively, with 12 bases between them. CDR1 is SGHVS, CDR2 FQNEAQ, per germline. CDR3 length: 13 amino acids. Written as DNA, the CDR3 is TGTGCCAGCAGCTTCTCCGCCCTCGGCGAGCAGTACTTC. Its protein product is CASSFSALGEQYF.

The chain has TRBV9 and TRBJ2-1; 7 positions match TRBD2. The CDR3 contains 14 residues. Germline-derived CDR1 and CDR2 are SGDLS and YYNGEE. The ends lost 0 bases at V and 9 bases at J; junction bases unmatched: 6. Here the CDR3 reads CASSVAGTSVEQFF. DNA of the CDR3: TGTGCCAGCAGCGTAGCGGGTACTAGCGTTGAGCAGTTCTTC.

V gene TRBV6-6 combines with J gene TRBJ2-7; 9 bases line up with TRBD1. The germline gives CDR1 MNHNY, CDR2 SVGAGI (reference sequence). This CDR3 region has 14 residues. With V trimmed by 6 bases and J by 7 bases, 10 bases remained unmatched. CDR3 amino acids: CASREQGATLEQYF. The CDR3 nucleotides read TGTGCCAGCAGGGAACAGGGGGCTACTTTAGAGCAGTACTTC.

The chain employs TRBV9 and TRBJ2-1; unclear D gene. CDR3 length equals 12 residues. Trimming left V 4 bases short and J 6 bases short, with 8 bases between. Germline CDR1 reads SGDLS; CDR2 reads YYNGEE. The CDR3 nucleotides read TGTGCCAGCAGCCCCGGAGTCAATGAGCAGTTCTTC. Residues: CASSPGVNEQFF.

The V gene is TRBV7-9, the J gene TRBJ1-2, with 9 bases matching TRBD1. This CDR3 is 17 amino acids long. V shed 3 bases and J 4 bases; nucleotides not matched to a gene: 12. Germline V CDR1 and CDR2: SEHNR, FQNEAQ (reference sequence). In DNA, the CDR3 is TGTGCCAGCAGCTTGTACCGGGACAGGGAGGATACCTATGGCTACACCTTC. Its translation: CASSLYRDREDTYGYTF. Supplemented by reference TRBV7-9 and TRBJ1-2, the full variable domain reads DTGVSQNPRHKITKRGQNVTFRCDPISEHNRLYWYRQTLGQGPEFLTYFQNEAQLEKSRLLSDRFSAERPKGSFSTLEIQRTEQGDSAMYLCASSLYRDREDTYGYTFGSGTRLTVV.